This entry concerns a single T cell receptor (beta chain). The target antigen is unknown. A read error may produce the germline difference seen at one junction end. The data originate from a study of OX40 agonist ivuxolimab in advanced cancers. Across the whole study: Three patients, one with hepatocellular carcinoma and two with cutaneous melanoma, achieved partial responses. Regarding the study as a whole: Certain nonresponders likewise exhibited a low normalized T-cell clonal expansion. With doses of 0.1-3.0 mg/kg, partial responders showed among the lowest clonal expansion.

Per germline, CDR1 LNHDA and CDR2 SQIVND (reference sequence). This CDR3 has 19 residues. The table came from immunoSEQ multiplex PCR; TCRdb's copy has only in-frame clones and leaves some out. The table shows 65,000 to 100,000 clones, with approximately 79% occurring only once. Sequencing was performed on CD4+ or CD8+ T cells sorted from blood, taken in a trial of the OX40 agonist ivuxolimab. The receptor comes from an adult with an advanced solid tumor such as melanoma, head and neck, liver or kidney cancer. The rearrangement uses TRBV19 and TRBJ2-3, with TRBD1 identical over 9 bases. The CDR3 is CASSPSLLRQGVKTDTQYF. The CDR3 nucleotides read TGTGCTAGTAGTCCGTCCCTCCTTCGACAGGGGGTGAAAACAGATACGCAGTATTTT.